The present T cell receptor beta chain was sequenced within a study of OX40 agonist ivuxolimab in advanced cancers. On the study more broadly: Patients receiving dose escalation had hepatocellular carcinoma, melanoma, renal cell or head and neck cancer. Allowance was made for prior anti-PD-1, anti-PD-L1 or anti-CTLA-4 therapy, and 40% to 45% had some.

Autoimmune disease history or systemic immunosuppression led to patient exclusion. This table comes from immunoSEQ multiplex PCR, and its TCRdb copy is limited to in-frame clones, with some not included. The table shows about 54,000 clones, with roughly 90% occurring only once. Germline lookup yields CDR1 PRHDT and CDR2 FYEKMQ (reference sequence). The CDR3 spans 11 residues. Sequencing used CD4+ or CD8+ T cells sorted from blood, obtained in a trial of the OX40 agonist ivuxolimab. This clonotype originated in an adult with an advanced solid tumor such as melanoma, head and neck, liver or kidney cancer. V gene TRBV13 combines with J gene TRBJ1-1; D possibly corresponds to TRBD1 (5 bases). The CDR3 sequence: CAAGEGLEAFF. The DNA of the CDR3 is TGTGCAGCCGGCGAGGGGCTCGAAGCTTTCTTT.